The source of this T cell receptor (beta chain) is a study of identical twins. This CDR3 contains 14 residues. CDR1 and CDR2 from the germline V gene are LNHDA and SQIVND (reference sequence). Trimming shortened V by 9 bases and J by 5 bases, and 17 bases separated the two germline ends. cDNA molecules carried unique molecular identifiers, and template switching added a universal primer site. MiXCR was run by TCRdb on the 5' RACE reads, yielding one entry per CDR3 protein. The table shows about 890,000 distinct CDR3 sequences, with around 12% occurring only once. This clonotype came up a few times. Its specificity is unknown. Overall study findings and caveats: Invariant T cells like MAIT and iNKT could partly confound the zero-insertion analyses.

These same data were also listed under a study on yellow fever vaccine responses in identical twins.

This chain connects TRBV19 to TRBJ1-5; a weak D match, TRBD1 (5 bases). This sequence originates from a woman aged 18-35 years in good health. The specimen sequenced was PBMCs. Here the CDR3 DNA reads TGTGCCAGCCGCGAGTGGGGCTCGGATCAGCCCCAGCATTTT. It encodes CASREWGSDQPQHF.